The rows below give T cell receptor beta chains drawn from one sample of a study of shared clonotypes between healthy human individuals. The table came from immunoSEQ multiplex PCR; TCRdb's copy has only in-frame clones and leaves some out. The sample records about 1,900,000 clones, roughly 95% being singletons. Sequenced: naive CD8+ T cells sorted from blood. These receptors all stem from a man aged 18 to 29 in good health. The CDR3 runs from the conserved cysteine through the conserved F or W. D genes are given only for firm matches. Part of the rows lack a size; the others show once, few, many or a class for expanded clones.

v_gene	abundance	d_gene	j_gene	CDR3nt	CDR3aa
TRBV13	-	-	TRBJ1-4	TGTGCCAGCAGCTCGATGGGTGAAAAACTGTTTTTT	CASSSMGEKLFF
TRBV6-5	-	-	TRBJ1-1	TGTGCCAGCAGTTACGCCGGCACTGAAGCTTTCTTT	CASSYAGTEAFF
TRBV9	-	-	TRBJ2-3	TGTGCCAGCAGCGCCTCTGGGGAGAGCACAGATACGCAGTATTTT	CASSASGESTDTQYF
TRBV18	once	-	TRBJ2-7	TGTGCCAGCTCAGAGGTCTCTTCTACGTACGAGCAGTACTTC	CASSEVSSTYEQYF
TRBV7-3	-	TRBD2	TRBJ2-7	TGTGCCAGCAGCTTTGGACTAGGGCAGGGCTACGAGCAGTACTTC	CASSFGLGQGYEQYF
TRBV6-1	-	-	TRBJ2-7	TGTGCCAGCAGTGAAGTGGCAGCCTACGAGCAGTACTTC	CASSEVAAYEQYF
TRBV6-6	once	-	TRBJ2-1	TGTGCCAGCAGGCTGCGGGTTAGCTCCTACAATGAGCAGTTCTTC	CASRLRVSSYNEQFF
TRBV6-1	-	-	TRBJ1-1	TGTGCCAGCAGTGAAGTGGGCAGTTACACTGAAGCTTTCTTT	CASSEVGSYTEAFF
TRBV4-1	-	-	TRBJ2-3	TGCGCCAGCAGCCAAGTGCGGAGCGGCACAGATACGCAGTATTTT	CASSQVRSGTDTQYF
TRBV18	-	-	TRBJ1-2	TGTGCCAGCTCACCATCTACAGGCCCTAACTATGGCTACACCTTC	CASSPSTGPNYGYTF
TRBV2	-	-	TRBJ2-1	TGTGCCAGCAGTGAATTACTAGCCCTCTACAATGAGCAGTTCTTC	CASSELLALYNEQFF
TRBV10-3	-	TRBD2	TRBJ2-5	TGTGCCATCAGTGAGTCGACGGGGGGGCTGGGAGAGACCCAGTACTTC	CAISESTGGLGETQYF
TRBV18	-	-	TRBJ2-7	TGTGCCAGCTCACCCGGGACTCCCGAGCAGTACTTC	CASSPGTPEQYF
TRBV28	-	-	TRBJ1-2	TGTGCCAGCAGTTTATTGGGGCAGCTGGGGGGCTACACCTTC	CASSLLGQLGGYTF
TRBV6-1	-	-	TRBJ2-1	TGTGCCAGCAGGGAAGCACGGGGGCAGAGCTCCTACAATGAGCAGTTCTTC	CASREARGQSSYNEQFF